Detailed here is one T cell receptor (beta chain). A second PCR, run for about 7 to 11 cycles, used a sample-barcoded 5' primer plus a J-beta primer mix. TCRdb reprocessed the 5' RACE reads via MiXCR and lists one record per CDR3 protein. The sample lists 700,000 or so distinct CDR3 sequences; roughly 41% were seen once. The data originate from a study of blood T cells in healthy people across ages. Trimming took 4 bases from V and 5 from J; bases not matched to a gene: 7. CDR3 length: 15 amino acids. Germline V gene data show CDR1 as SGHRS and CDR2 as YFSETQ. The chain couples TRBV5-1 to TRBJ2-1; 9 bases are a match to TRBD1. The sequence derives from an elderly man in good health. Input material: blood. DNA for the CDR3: TGCGCCAGCAGCCATACAGGGGGCTCGGACAATGAGCAGTTCTTC. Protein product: CASSHTGGSDNEQFF.